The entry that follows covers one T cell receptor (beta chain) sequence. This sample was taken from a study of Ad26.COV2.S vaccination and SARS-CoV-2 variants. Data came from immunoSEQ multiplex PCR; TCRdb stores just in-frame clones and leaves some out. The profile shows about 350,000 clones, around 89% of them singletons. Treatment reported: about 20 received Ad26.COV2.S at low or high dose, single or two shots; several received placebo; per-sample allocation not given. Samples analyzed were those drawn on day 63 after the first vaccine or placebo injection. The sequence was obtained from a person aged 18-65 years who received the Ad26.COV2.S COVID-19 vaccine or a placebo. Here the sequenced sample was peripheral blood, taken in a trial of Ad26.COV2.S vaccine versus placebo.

The CDR3 spells CASSLSVGEQFF. The CDR3, as DNA: TGTGCCAGCAGCTTATCGGTGGGTGAGCAGTTCTTC. The rearrangement links TRBV7-2 to TRBJ2-1; no clear D gene. The CDR3 runs 12 residues. Trimming removed 2 bases at V and 9 bases at J, with 8 bases between. The germline CDR1 and CDR2 sequences are SGHTA and FQGNSA.